This entry lists 22 T cell receptor beta chains sequenced from one sample in a study of shared clonotypes between healthy human individuals. Produced via immunoSEQ multiplex PCR; TCRdb's table is partial and in-frame only. In the table there are 2 million to 2.5 million clones, over 85% of which are singletons. Sample: naive CD4+ T cells from PBMCs. Regarding subset: CD45RA+ positively selected. The receptors stem from a man between 18 and 35 years old in good health. Some clones in this sample may be carry-over from other donors' samples.

V usage is TRBV7-9 and J usage is TRBJ2-1; weak D call: TRBD2 (6 bases). CDR1 and CDR2 (germline): SEHNR, FQNEAQ (reference sequence). V lost 1 base to trimming and J lost 0 bases, with 13 bases between them. CDR3 length equals 17 residues. The CDR3 coding sequence is TGTGCCAGCAGCTTAGAACCAGCGGGCAGCTCCTACAATGAGCAGTTCTTC. Translating gives CASSLEPAGSSYNEQFF.

J is TRBJ2-3 and V is TRBV7-9; 7 bases map to TRBD1. Germline-derived CDR1 and CDR2 are SEHNR and FQNEAQ (reference sequence). The CDR3 contains 15 residues. The V segment lost 5 bases and the J segment 2 bases; nucleotides outside the gene matches: 7. In DNA, the CDR3 is TGTGCCAGCAGCCCCAGGGACAGTCACACAGATACGCAGTATTTT. Protein: CASSPRDSHTDTQYF.

V gene TRBV9 combines with J gene TRBJ2-5; either TRBD1 or TRBD2 may supply D (5 bases each). Germline lookup yields CDR1 SGDLS and CDR2 YYNGEE. V lost 5 bases and J 7 bases, leaving 18 bases between the germline ends. This CDR3 has 14 residues. DNA of the CDR3: TGTGCCAGCAGTCCGGGGCAGTTAAGGTTGACCCAGTACTTC. Translating it yields CASSPGQLRLTQYF.

The genes are TRBV28 and TRBJ2-7; D gene ambiguous. The CDR3 covers 12 residues. Germline loops: CDR1 MDHEN, CDR2 SYDVKM. The V end lost 3 bases, the J end lost 2 bases, and 5 bases lay between the germline ends. Written as DNA, the CDR3 is TGTGCCAGCAGTTTGGTGACCTACGAGCAGTACTTC. Translation: CASSLVTYEQYF.

The chain recombines TRBV4-1 with TRBJ2-3; the D call may be TRBD1 or TRBD2 (5 bases each). Germline V gene sequence: CDR1 MGHRA, CDR2 YSYEKL. The CDR3 extends over 17 amino acids. Trimming took 4 bases from V and 0 from J, leaving 17 bases between them. As DNA, the CDR3 is TGCGCCAGCAGCCCGGGATGGGGCCGACTTAGCACAGATACGCAGTATTTT. Amino acids: CASSPGWGRLSTDTQYF.

The genes are TRBV14 and TRBJ1-3; D unresolved. The CDR3 consists of 17 residues. CDR1 and CDR2 (germline): SGHDN, FVKESK. Trimming took 4 bases from V and 2 from J, leaving 18 bases between them. The CDR3 is CASSPPGLPGAGNTIYF. CDR3 nucleotides: TGTGCCAGCAGCCCACCGGGCCTCCCGGGAGCTGGAAACACCATATATTTT.

This chain connects TRBV7-7 to TRBJ2-7, with 13 bases aligning to TRBD2. The CDR3 totals 15 residues. Germline trimming cut 5 bases from V and 1 base from J; bases unmatched to any gene: 2. The germline V gene encodes CDR1 SSHAT and CDR2 FNYEAQ (reference sequence). As DNA, the CDR3 is TGTGCCAGCAGCGAGGGACTAGCGGGGTCCTACGAGCAGTACTTC. Protein product: CASSEGLAGSYEQYF.

The CDR3 protein is CASSSGYDTQYF. The CDR3 region has the DNA TGTGCCAGCTCGAGCGGTTACGATACGCAGTATTTT. This sequence joins TRBV28 and TRBJ2-3; TRBD2 is a possible D gene (5 bases). CDR1 and CDR2 (germline): MDHEN, SYDVKM. Trimming left V 8 bases short and J 6 bases short, with 12 bases between. The CDR3 is 12 amino acids.

The CDR3 loop reads CACNLVHSNTEAFF. The CDR3 DNA sequence: TGTGCCTGCAATTTGGTGCATTCGAACACTGAAGCTTTCTTT. This chain connects TRBV30 to TRBJ1-1; D unresolved. Germline V gene data show CDR1 as GTSNPN and CDR2 as SVGIG (reference sequence). CDR3 length: 14 amino acids. V was pared by 6 bases and J by 1 base, with 15 bases between.

This sequence joins TRBV9 and TRBJ2-1, with 7 bases matching TRBD2. The trim removed 3 bases at V and 0 bases at J, leaving 6 bases unmatched. This CDR3 is 16 amino acids long. Germline V gene sequence: CDR1 SGDLS, CDR2 YYNGEE. The CDR3 DNA is TGTGCCAGCAGCGCGACCTCTAGCGGCTCCTACAATGAGCAGTTCTTC. This codes for CASSATSSGSYNEQFF.

The CDR3 sequence is CASSYSRSGTEAFF. DNA of the CDR3: TGTGCCAGCAGTTACTCGAGGTCCGGCACTGAAGCTTTCTTT. The rearrangement links TRBV6-5 to TRBJ1-1; no firm D call. The CDR3 is made up of 14 amino acids. The germline V gene has CDR1 MNHEY and CDR2 SVGAGI. Trimming left V 0 bases short and J 4 bases short, with 9 bases between.

The chain carries TRBV7-8 and TRBJ1-2; D might be TRBD1 (5 bases). CDR3 length equals 16 residues. Germline lookup yields CDR1 SGHVS and CDR2 FQNEAQ. The ends were cut back, 0 bases at V and 6 bases at J, with 17 bases in the middle. CDR3 sequence: CASSLAPGRGRNGYTF. CDR3 nucleotide sequence: TGTGCCAGCAGCTTAGCGCCGGGACGGGGCAGGAATGGCTACACCTTC.

The rearrangement links TRBV9 to TRBJ2-1, with a tentative D call TRBD2 (6 bases). The CDR3 spans 14 residues. The germline V gene has CDR1 SGDLS and CDR2 YYNGEE. V lost 4 bases to trimming and J lost 9 bases, with 17 bases between them. This chain's CDR3 is CASSLLRLGGEQFF. The DNA of the CDR3 is TGTGCCAGCAGCCTATTGAGGTTGGGAGGTGAGCAGTTCTTC.

CDR3 residues: CASSPTSGRAYGEQFF. CDR3 bases: TGCGCCAGCAGCCCTACTAGCGGGAGGGCCTACGGTGAGCAGTTCTTC. The chain joins TRBV5-1 to TRBJ2-1, with 13 bases matching TRBD2. The CDR3 consists of 16 residues. V was pared by 4 bases and J by 9 bases, with 10 bases of the junction left unmatched. Germline CDR1 SGHRS, CDR2 YFSETQ.

V gene TRBV7-3 combines with J gene TRBJ2-1; 9 nucleotides align to TRBD2. From germline, CDR1 is SGHTA and CDR2 FQGTGA. The trim removed 3 bases at V and 2 bases at J, leaving 11 bases unmatched. CDR3 size: 18 residues. The CDR3 region has the DNA TGTGCCAGCAGCTTGGTAGCGGGAGCACGGGGAACCTACAATGAGCAGTTCTTC. It codes for CASSLVAGARGTYNEQFF.

This chain links TRBV7-3 with TRBJ1-2; unclear D gene. V was trimmed by 1 base and J by 4 bases, leaving 16 bases between them. Germline-derived CDR1 and CDR2 are SGHTA and FQGTGA. The CDR3 extends over 16 amino acids. CDR3 sequence: CASSLMGSTTPYGYTF. The DNA for the CDR3 is TGTGCCAGCAGCTTAATGGGGTCGACCACACCCTATGGCTACACCTTC.

The CDR3 sequence: CASSQDPTSGRLIKTQYF. The CDR3 DNA sequence: TGTGCCAGCAGCCAGGATCCAACTAGCGGGAGATTAATCAAGACCCAGTACTTC. This sequence joins TRBV14 and TRBJ2-5, with TRBD2 identical over 11 bases. From germline, CDR1 is SGHDN and CDR2 FVKESK. Unmatched junction bases numbered 15, after V lost 3 bases and J lost 6 bases. CDR3 length: 18 amino acids.

In DNA form, the CDR3 reads TGTGCCAGCAGCTTGGGAGGTATACTTAATGAAAAACTGTTTTTT. Amino acids: CASSLGGILNEKLFF. The V gene is TRBV5-6, the J gene TRBJ1-4; no firm D call. CDR3 length equals 15 residues. Trimming took off 0 bases at V and 4 bases at J, with 10 bases between the two ends. Germline V gives CDR1 SGHDT, CDR2 YYEEEE.

The chain has TRBV5-1 and TRBJ1-2; 7 positions match TRBD1. CDR1 SGHRS and CDR2 YFSETQ come from the germline V gene. The length of the CDR3 is 15 residues. J gave up 0 bases and V 3 bases, and 5 bases lay outside the gene matches. CDR3 bases: TGCGCCAGCAGCTCGGGACAGACGTCTAACTATGGCTACACCTTC. Its translation: CASSSGQTSNYGYTF. Combining the CDR3 with reference TRBV5-1 and TRBJ1-2 gives the whole variable domain KAGVTQTPRYLIKTRGQQVTLSCSPISGHRSVSWYQQTPGQGLQFLFEYFSETQRNKGNFPGRFSGRQFSNSRSEMNVSTLELGDSALYLCASSSGQTSNYGYTFGSGTRLTVV.

The V gene is TRBV2, the J gene TRBJ2-5; 11 nucleotides align to TRBD2. The CDR3 totals 17 residues. The trim removed 5 bases at V and 7 bases at J, leaving 15 bases unmatched. Germline lookup yields CDR1 SNHLY and CDR2 FYNNEI. The CDR3 region has the DNA TGTGCCAGCAGTAGGGCGGGACTAGCGGACAACGGTGGGACCCAGTACTTC. Protein product: CASSRAGLADNGGTQYF. The full variable domain, in which reference TRBV2 and TRBJ2-5 provide the parts outside the CDR3, is EPEVTQTPSHQVTQMGQEVILRCVPISNHLYFYWYRQILGQKVEFLVSFYNNEISEKSEIFDDQFSVERPDGSNFTLKIRSTKLEDSAMYFCASSRAGLADNGGTQYFGPGTRLLVL.

V usage is TRBV7-9 and J usage is TRBJ2-7; a possible D gene is TRBD1 (6 bases). The germline V gene has CDR1 SEHNR and CDR2 FQNEAQ (reference sequence). This CDR3 is 14 amino acids long. Trimming cost V 3 bases and J 3 bases, with 12 bases left between them. DNA for the CDR3: TGTGCCAGCAGCTTCGGACAGAGAAACTACGAGCAGTACTTC. Translation gives CASSFGQRNYEQYF.

The rearrangement links TRBV27 to TRBJ1-5, with TRBD1 as a possible D gene (5 bases). The CDR3 consists of 15 residues. The germline gives CDR1 MNHEY, CDR2 SMNVEV (reference sequence). V gave up 3 bases and J gave up 2 bases, with 11 bases separating them. The CDR3 bases are TGTGCCAGCAGTTTCGCGGGGCCGGGCAATCAGCCCCAGCATTTT. Translating gives CASSFAGPGNQPQHF.